One T cell receptor beta chain is described in this entry. Its antigen is currently unknown. Each PCR replicate from the sorted subsets contained 150 to 250 ng DNA, which is tens of thousands of T cell genomes. Produced via immunoSEQ multiplex PCR; TCRdb's table is partial and in-frame only. This sample has roughly 2.2 million clones, with just over 90% found just once. The authors divided CD4+ cells into CD45RA+ naive and CD45RA-negative memory subsets. This specimen comes from a study of shared clonotypes between healthy human individuals. Points from the study as a whole: Some clonotypes were shared by all four sorted-subset donors, while others were not shared. The non-shared ones had lower generation probabilities than the shared ones. Sampling used blood alone; tissue repertoires probably differ.

Trimming cost V 8 bases and J 7 bases, with 18 bases left between them. The CDR3 contains 13 residues. Germline assignment: CDR1 MDHEN and CDR2 SYDVKM. The source is a man aged 18 to 35 in good health. Some clones in this sample may be carry-over from other donors' samples. V is TRBV28 and J is TRBJ2-7; tentatively, D is TRBD1 (5 bases). The specimen was naive CD4+ T cells from PBMCs. Subset denoted: CD45RA+ positively selected. This CDR3 is CASLNGAPGEQYF. The CDR3 bases are TGTGCCAGCCTTAATGGGGCCCCAGGAGAGCAGTACTTC.